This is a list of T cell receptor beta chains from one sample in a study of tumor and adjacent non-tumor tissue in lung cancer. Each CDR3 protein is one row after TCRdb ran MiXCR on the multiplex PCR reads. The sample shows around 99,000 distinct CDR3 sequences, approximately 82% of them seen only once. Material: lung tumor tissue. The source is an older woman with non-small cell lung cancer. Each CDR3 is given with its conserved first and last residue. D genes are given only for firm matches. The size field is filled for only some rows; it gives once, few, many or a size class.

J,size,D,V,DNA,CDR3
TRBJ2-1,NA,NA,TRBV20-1,TGCAGTGCTATGGTTAGTACCAGTGAGCAGTTCTTC,CSAMVSTSEQFF
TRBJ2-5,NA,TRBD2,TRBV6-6,TGTGCCAGCAAGGGTGGGACTAGCAGGGCGAGGTACCAAGAGACCCAGTACTTC,CASKGGTSRARYQETQYF
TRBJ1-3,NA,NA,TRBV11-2,TGTGCCAGCAGCTTAGATCATAAAGGAAACATCATATATTTT,CASSLDHKGNIIYF
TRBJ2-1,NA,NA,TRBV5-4,TGTGTCAGCAGCCAGGGGGGGCGGGGTTCGAACAATGAGCAGATCTTC,CVSSQGGRGSNNEQIF
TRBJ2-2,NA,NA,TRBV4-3,TGCGCCAGCAGCCAAGAAACCCATACGGCGAACACTGGGGGGCTGTTTTTT,CASSQETHTANTGGLFF
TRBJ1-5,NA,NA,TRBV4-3,TGCGCCAGCAGCCAAGGGCATGGGGCGGGTCAGCCCCAGCATTTT,CASSQGHGAGQPQHF
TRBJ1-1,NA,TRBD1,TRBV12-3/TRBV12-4,TGTGCCAGCAGACAAATAACAGGGGTAGGCACTGAAGCTTTGTTT,CASRQITGVGTEALF
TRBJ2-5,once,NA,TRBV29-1,TGCAGCGTTGGTCGGGAAGAGATCCAGTACTTC,CSVGREEIQYF
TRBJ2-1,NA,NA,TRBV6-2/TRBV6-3,TGTGCCAGCAGTCACAGCAGGGGCCATTACTATGAGCAGTTCTTC,CASSHSRGHYYEQFF
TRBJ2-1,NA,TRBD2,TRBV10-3,TGTGCTATCAGTGGAACTAGCGACTTGCGGAATGAGCAATTCTTC,CAISGTSDLRNEQFF
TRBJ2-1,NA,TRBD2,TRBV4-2,TGTGTCAGCAGCCATGCAGGACTAGCGGGAAACAATGGGCAGTTCTTC,CVSSHAGLAGNNGQFF
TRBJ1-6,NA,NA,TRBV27,TGTGCCAGCAATCCAACAGGACCTCGTTCACCCCTCCACTTT,CASNPTGPRSPLHF
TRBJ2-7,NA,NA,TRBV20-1,TGCAGTGTTAGAGCCGGGGGTAACTCCTATGAGCAGTACTTC,CSVRAGGNSYEQYF
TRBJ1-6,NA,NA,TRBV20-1,TGCAGTGTTAGATCCAGGGTAGACTATAATTCACCCCTCCACTTT,CSVRSRVDYNSPLHF
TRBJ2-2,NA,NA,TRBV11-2,TGTGTCAGCAGTTTAGTATTGGCGGCGCACGCCGGGGAGCTGTTTTTT,CVSSLVLAAHAGELFF
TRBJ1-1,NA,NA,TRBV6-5,TGTGCCAGCAGCTCTGAGTCCACTACTGAAACTTTCTTT,CASSSESTTETFF
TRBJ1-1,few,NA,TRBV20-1,TGCAATGCTACCTTTAGGGTATGGGGCGCTGAAGCTTTCTTT,CNATFRVWGAEAFF
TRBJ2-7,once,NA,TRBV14,TGTGCTAGCAGCTTTGGGGGGAGCTCCTACGAGCAGTACTTC,CASSFGGSSYEQYF
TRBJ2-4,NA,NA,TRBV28,TGTGCCAGCAGTTTCTCCGGGGTGACCAAAAACATTCAGTACTTC,CASSFSGVTKNIQYF
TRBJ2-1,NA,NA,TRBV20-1,TGCAGTGCTTACAGTCAAAGTACCTCCAATGAGCAGTTCTTC,CSAYSQSTSNEQFF
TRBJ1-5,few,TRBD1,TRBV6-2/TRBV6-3,TGTGCCAGCAGTTACGGGGACAGGGGGCTGAGCAATCAGCCCCAGCATTTT,CASSYGDRGLSNQPQHF
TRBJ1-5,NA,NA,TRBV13,TGTGCCAGCAGCTTATGGGGAGAAGGTCAGCCCCAGCATTTT,CASSLWGEGQPQHF
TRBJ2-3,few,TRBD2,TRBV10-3,TGTGCCATCAGCGCGAGCGGGGGGGTGACAGATACGCAGTATTTT,CAISASGGVTDTQYF
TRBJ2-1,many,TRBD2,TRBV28,TGTGCCAGCAGCTCCCCGGCTGGCGGGAGCTACAATGAGCAGTTCTTC,CASSSPAGGSYNEQFF
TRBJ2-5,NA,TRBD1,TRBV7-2,TGTGCCACCAGCTTATTAGGGACAGGAGAGACCCATTACTTC,CATSLLGTGETHYF
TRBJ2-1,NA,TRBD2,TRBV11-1,TGTGCCAGCAGCTTAGAGTTGACTAGCGGGACCCACGATGAACGGTTCTTC,CASSLELTSGTHDERFF
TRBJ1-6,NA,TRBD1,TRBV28,TGTGCCAGCAGCACCGGGACAGCCTATAATACACCCCTCCACTTT,CASSTGTAYNTPLHF
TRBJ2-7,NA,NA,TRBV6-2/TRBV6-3,TGTGCCAGCAGTTACTCTGACGGAATCACCTACGAGCACTACTTC,CASSYSDGITYEHYF
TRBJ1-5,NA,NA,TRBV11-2,TGTGTCAGCGTCTTAATACCAGTTGGACAGCCCCAGCATTTT,CVSVLIPVGQPQHF
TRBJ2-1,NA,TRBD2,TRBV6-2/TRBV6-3,TGTGCCAGCAGTCACCGGCTGGGACTAGATTACAATGAGCAGTTCTTC,CASSHRLGLDYNEQFF
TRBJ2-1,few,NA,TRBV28,TGTGCCAACAGTAGGGGCTACGAGCAGTTCTTC,CANSRGYEQFF
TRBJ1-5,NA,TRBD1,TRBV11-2,TGTGACAACTCCCGGGACAGGGGTCAACCTCAGCATTTT,CDNSRDRGQPQHF
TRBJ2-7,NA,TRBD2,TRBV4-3,TGCGGCAGCAGTCAAGGGACTAGCGGGACCTACGAGCAGTACTTC,CGSSQGTSGTYEQYF
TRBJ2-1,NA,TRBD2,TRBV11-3,TGTGCCGGCAGCTTAGAGTTGACTAGCGGGAGTCACAGTGAGCGGTTCTTC,CAGSLELTSGSHSERFF
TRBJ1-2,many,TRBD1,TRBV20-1,TGCAGTGCAGGGGGCGGACAGGGGCCAGGAAATAACTATGGCTACACCTTC,CSAGGGQGPGNNYGYTF
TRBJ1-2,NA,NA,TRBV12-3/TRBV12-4,NA,CASSFGENYGCTF
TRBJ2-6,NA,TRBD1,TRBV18,TGTGCCAGCTCTAGCAACAGGGGCGGCTCTGGGGCCAACGTCCTGACTTTC,CASSSNRGGSGANVLTF
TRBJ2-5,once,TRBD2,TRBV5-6,TGTGCCAACAACTTGGCCAGGCTAGCGGGGGAACAGAAAGAGACCCAGTACTTC,CANNLARLAGEQKETQYF
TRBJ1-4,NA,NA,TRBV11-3,TGTGTCAGCAGCTTACACTTAGGTGAAATACTGTTTTTT,CVSSLHLGEILFF
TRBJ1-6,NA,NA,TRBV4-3,TGCGCCAGCAGCCCCGGGGACGGGGGAAATTCATCCCTTCACTTT,CASSPGDGGNSSLHF
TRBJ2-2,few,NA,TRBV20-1,TGCAGTGCTAGCGCTAACAGGGACCTTAACACCGGGGAGCTGTTTTTT,CSASANRDLNTGELFF
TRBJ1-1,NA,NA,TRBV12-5,TGTGCTAGTGGAGCGGACACGTGCACTGAAGCTTTCTTT,CASGADTCTEAFF
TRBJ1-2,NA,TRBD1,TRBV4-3,TGCTCCTGCAGCCAAGGAGGGGGCATATCTAACTATGGCTACACCTTC,CSCSQGGGISNYGYTF
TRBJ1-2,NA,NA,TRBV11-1,TGTGCCAGCAGTTCACAGGGCCCGCTCTATGACTGCACCTTC,CASSSQGPLYDCTF
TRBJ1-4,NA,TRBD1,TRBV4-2,TGTGCCAGCAGCTCACGGACAGGGAGCAATGAAAAACCGTTTTTT,CASSSRTGSNEKPFF